The entry below describes one T cell receptor beta chain. This may be a read error: a much more frequent sequence differs by one nucleotide. V dropped 2 bases and J dropped 6 bases, with 6 bases sitting between them. The CDR3 loop spans 12 amino acids. Germline loops: CDR1 SGHNT, CDR2 YYREEE (reference sequence). The protocol was immunoSEQ multiplex PCR, while the TCRdb copy is restricted to in-frame clones and leaves out a portion. The sample lists approximately 2,200,000 clones, 90% to 95% seen once, with under 2% in the top ten. The data are from a study of shared clonotypes between healthy human individuals. It was CD45RO-negative cells, positively selected for CCR7, that made up naive CD8 cells, with terminally differentiated effector memory CD45RA+ cells excluded.

V is TRBV5-4 and J is TRBJ1-5; unclear D gene. This TCR was recovered from a man in his late teens or twenties in good health. Some clones in this sample may be carry-over from other donors' samples. The sequenced sample consisted of naive CD8+ T cells from PBMCs. The CDR3 is CASSFVGQPQHF. The CDR3 nucleotides read TGTGCCAGCAGCTTCGTGGGTCAGCCCCAGCATTTT.